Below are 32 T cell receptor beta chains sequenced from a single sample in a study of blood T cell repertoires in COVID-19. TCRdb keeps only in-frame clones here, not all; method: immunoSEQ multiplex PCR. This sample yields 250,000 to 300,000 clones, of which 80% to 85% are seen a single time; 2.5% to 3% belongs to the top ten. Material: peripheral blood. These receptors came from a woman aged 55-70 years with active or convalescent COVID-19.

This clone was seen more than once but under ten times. CDR3 protein: CASRVSRDPYGYTF. The CDR3 region has the DNA TGTGCCAGCAGAGTATCCCGGGATCCTTATGGCTACACCTTC. The chain is built from TRBV27 and TRBJ1-2; D gene unclear. Germline V gene sequence: CDR1 MNHEY, CDR2 SMNVEV (reference sequence). The CDR3 length is 14 residues. With 6 bases removed from V and 5 bases from J, the gap between germline ends came to 16 bases.

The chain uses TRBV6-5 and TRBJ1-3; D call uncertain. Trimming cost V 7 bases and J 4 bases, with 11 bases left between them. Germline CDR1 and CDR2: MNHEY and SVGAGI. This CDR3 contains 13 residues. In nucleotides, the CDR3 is TGTGCCAGCACTTCAGGTGGAGGAAACACCATATATTTT. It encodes CASTSGGGNTIYF.

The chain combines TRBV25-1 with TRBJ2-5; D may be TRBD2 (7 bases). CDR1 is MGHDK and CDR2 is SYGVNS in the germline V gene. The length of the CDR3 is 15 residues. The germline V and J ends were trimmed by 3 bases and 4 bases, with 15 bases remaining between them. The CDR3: CASSDSGGGRETQYF. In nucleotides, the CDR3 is TGTGCCAGCAGTGATAGTGGGGGGGGCCGAGAGACCCAGTACTTC.

CDR3 amino acids: CASSGGTTLHF. CDR3 sequence (DNA): TGTGCCAGCAGTGGGGGGACGACCCTCCACTTT. The gene calls are TRBV27 and TRBJ1-6; D perhaps matches TRBD1 (5 bases). Germline V gene data show CDR1 as MNHEY and CDR2 as SMNVEV (reference sequence). This CDR3 has 11 amino acids. The V end lost 5 bases, the J end lost 14 bases, and 10 bases lay between the germline ends.

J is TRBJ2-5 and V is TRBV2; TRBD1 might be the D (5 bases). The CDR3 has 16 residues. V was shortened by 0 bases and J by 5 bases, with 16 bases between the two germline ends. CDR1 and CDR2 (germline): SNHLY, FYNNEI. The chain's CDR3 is CASSEARWGLGETQYF. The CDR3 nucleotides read TGTGCCAGCAGTGAAGCGCGGTGGGGCCTGGGGGAGACCCAGTACTTC.

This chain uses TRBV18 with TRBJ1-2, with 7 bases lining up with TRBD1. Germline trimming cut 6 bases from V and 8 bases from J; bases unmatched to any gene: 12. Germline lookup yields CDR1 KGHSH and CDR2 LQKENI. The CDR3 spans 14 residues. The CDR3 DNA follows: TGTGCCAGCTCTCGAGAGGACAGGCCCTCAGGCTACACCTTC. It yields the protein CASSREDRPSGYTF.

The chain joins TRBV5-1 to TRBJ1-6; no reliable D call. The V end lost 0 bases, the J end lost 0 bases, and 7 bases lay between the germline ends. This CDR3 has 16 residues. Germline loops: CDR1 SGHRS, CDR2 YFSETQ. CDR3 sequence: CASSLGGSSYNSPLHF. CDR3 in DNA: TGCGCCAGCAGCTTGGGCGGGAGCTCCTATAATTCACCCCTCCACTTT.

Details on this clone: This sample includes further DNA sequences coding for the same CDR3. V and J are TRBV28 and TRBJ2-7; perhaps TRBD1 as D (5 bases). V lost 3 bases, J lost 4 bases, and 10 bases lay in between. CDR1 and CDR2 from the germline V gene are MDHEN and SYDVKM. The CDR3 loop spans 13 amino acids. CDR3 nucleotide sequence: TGTGCCAGCAGTTTGGGGCGCTATTACGAGCAGTACTTC. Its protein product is CASSLGRYYEQYF.

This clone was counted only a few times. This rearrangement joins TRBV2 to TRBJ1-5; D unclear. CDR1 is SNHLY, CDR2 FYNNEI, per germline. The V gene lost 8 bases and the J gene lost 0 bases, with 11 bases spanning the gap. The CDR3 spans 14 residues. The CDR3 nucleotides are TGTGCCAGCCGAGCAGGTCATAGCAATCAGCCCCAGCATTTT. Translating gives CASRAGHSNQPQHF.

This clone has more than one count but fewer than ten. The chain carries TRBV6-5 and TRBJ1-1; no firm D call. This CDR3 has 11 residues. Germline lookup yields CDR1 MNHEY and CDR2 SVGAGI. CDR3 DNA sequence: TGTGCTCACGCGGGAGGCACTGAAGCTTTCTTT. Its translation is CAHAGGTEAFF.

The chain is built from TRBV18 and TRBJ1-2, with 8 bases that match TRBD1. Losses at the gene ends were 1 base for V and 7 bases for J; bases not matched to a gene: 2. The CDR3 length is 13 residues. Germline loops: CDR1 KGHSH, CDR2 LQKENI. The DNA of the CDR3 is TGTGCCAGCTCACCACAGCAGGGGGCTGGCTACACCTTC. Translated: CASSPQQGAGYTF.

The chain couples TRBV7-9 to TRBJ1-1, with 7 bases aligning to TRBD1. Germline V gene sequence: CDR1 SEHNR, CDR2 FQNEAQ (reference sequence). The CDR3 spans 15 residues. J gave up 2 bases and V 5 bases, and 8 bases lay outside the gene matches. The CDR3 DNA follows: TGTGCCAGCAGCGGTTCGACAGGGTTAAACACTGAAGCTTTCTTT. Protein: CASSGSTGLNTEAFF.

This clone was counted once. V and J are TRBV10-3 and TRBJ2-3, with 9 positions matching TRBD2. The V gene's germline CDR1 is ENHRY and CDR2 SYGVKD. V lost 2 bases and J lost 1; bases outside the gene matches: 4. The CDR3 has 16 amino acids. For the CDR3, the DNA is TGTGCCATCAGTGAGCCTGCTAGCGGGGGCACAGATACGCAGTATTTT. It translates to CAISEPASGGTDTQYF.

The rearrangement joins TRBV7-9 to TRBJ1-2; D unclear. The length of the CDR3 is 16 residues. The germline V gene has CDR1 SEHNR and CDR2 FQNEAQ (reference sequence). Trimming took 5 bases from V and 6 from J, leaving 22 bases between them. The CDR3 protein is CASSIRDSGKADGYTF. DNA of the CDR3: TGTGCCAGCAGCATCAGAGATTCGGGAAAGGCTGATGGCTACACCTTC.

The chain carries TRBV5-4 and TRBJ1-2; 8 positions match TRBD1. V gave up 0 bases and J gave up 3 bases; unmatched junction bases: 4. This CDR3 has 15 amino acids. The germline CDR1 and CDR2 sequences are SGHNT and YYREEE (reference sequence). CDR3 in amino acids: CASSLAGGVYYGYTF. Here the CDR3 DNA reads TGTGCCAGCAGCTTGGCAGGGGGCGTCTACTATGGCTACACCTTC.

The CDR3 is CASSSDRGANVLTF. The CDR3 region has the DNA TGTGCCAGCAGCTCTGACAGGGGTGCCAACGTCCTGACTTTC. V usage is TRBV7-9 and J usage is TRBJ2-6; 8 bases agree with TRBD1. This CDR3 contains 14 residues. Germline V gene lookup returns CDR1 SEHNR and CDR2 FQNEAQ (reference sequence). Trimming removed 4 bases from V and 7 bases from J; junction bases left unmatched: 3.

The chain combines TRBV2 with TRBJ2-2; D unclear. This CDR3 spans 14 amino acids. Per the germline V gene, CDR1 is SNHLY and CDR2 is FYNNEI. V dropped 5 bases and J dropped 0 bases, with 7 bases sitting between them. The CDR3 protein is CASSIVSNTGELFF. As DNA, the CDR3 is TGTGCCAGCAGTATAGTCTCGAACACCGGGGAGCTGTTTTTT.

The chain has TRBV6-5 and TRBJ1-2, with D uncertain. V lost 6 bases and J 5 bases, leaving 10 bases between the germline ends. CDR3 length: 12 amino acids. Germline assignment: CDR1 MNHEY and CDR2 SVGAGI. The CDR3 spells CASSGEGYGYTF. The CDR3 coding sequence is TGTGCCAGCAGCGGGGAGGGATATGGCTACACCTTC.

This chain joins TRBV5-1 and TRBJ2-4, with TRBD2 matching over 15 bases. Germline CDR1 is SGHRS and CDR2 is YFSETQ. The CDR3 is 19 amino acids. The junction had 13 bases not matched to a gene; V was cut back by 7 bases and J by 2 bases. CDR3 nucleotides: TGCGCCAGCCGCGCCCGGACTAGCGGGGGGGCCGGGACCAAAAACATTCAGTACTTC. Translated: CASRARTSGGAGTKNIQYF.

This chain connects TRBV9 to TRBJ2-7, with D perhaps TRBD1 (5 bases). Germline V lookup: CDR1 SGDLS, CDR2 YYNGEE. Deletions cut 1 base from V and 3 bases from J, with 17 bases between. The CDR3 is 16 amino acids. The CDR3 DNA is TGTGCCAGCAGCGTATCCCCCTGGACATCTGACTACGAGCAGTACTTC. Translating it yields CASSVSPWTSDYEQYF.

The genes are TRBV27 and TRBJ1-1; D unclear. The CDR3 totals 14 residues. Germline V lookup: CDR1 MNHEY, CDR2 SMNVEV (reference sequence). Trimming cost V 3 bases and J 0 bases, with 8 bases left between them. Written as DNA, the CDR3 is TGTGCCAGCAGTTTTGCGAGGGTGAACACTGAAGCTTTCTTT. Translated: CASSFARVNTEAFF.

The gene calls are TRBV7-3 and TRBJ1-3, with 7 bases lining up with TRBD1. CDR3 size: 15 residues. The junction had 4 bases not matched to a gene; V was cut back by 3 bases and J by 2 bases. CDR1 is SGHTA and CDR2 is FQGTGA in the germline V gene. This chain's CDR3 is CASSFKGTAGNTIYF. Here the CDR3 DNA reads TGTGCCAGCAGCTTCAAAGGGACAGCTGGAAACACCATATATTTT.

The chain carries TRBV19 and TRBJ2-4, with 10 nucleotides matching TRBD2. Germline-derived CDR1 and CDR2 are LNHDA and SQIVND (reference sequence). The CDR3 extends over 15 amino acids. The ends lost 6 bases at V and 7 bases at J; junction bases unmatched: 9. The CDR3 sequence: CASSPNEAGGNIQYF. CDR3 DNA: TGTGCCAGTAGCCCCAATGAAGCGGGGGGGAACATTCAGTACTTC. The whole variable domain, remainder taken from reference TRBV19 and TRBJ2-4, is DGGITQSPKYLFRKEGQNVTLSCEQNLNHDAMYWYRQDPGQGLRLIYYSQIVNDFQKGDIAEGYSVSREKKESFPLTVTSAQKNPTAFYLCASSPNEAGGNIQYFGAGTRLSVL.

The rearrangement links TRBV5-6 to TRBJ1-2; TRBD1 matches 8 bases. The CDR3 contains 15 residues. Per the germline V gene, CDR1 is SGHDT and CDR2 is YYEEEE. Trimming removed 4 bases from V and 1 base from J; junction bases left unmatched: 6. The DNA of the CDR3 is TGTGCCAGCAGCCCCGACAGGGGACGTAACTATGGCTACACCTTC. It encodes CASSPDRGRNYGYTF.

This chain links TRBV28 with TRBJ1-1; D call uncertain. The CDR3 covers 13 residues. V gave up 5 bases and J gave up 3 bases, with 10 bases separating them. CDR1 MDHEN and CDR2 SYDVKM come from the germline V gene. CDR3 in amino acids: CASSHLLDTEAFF. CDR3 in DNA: TGTGCCAGCAGTCATCTACTAGACACTGAAGCTTTCTTT.

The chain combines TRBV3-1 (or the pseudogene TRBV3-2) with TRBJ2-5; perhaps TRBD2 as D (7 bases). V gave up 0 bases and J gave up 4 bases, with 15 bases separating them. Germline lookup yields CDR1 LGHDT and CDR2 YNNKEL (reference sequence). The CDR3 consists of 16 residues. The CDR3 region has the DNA TGTGCCAGCAGCCAAGAGATCACGGGGGGCTTAGAGACCCAGTACTTC. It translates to CASSQEITGGLETQYF.

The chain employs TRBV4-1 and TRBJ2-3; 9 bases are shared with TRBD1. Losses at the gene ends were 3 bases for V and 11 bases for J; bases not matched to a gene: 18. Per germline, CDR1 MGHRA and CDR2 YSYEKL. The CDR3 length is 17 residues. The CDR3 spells CASSHFNRDRVTLRQYF. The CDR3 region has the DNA TGCGCCAGCAGCCATTTCAACCGGGACAGGGTCACTCTTCGGCAGTATTTT.

CDR3 protein: CASSLGRRNEQFF. The CDR3, as DNA: TGTGCCAGCAGCCTGGGGAGGCGCAATGAGCAGTTCTTC. The chain has TRBV5-8 and TRBJ2-1, with D perhaps TRBD2 (6 bases). The germline V gene has CDR1 SGHTS and CDR2 YDEGEE. Trimming pared 4 bases from V and 6 bases from J, leaving 11 bases between. The CDR3 extends over 13 amino acids.

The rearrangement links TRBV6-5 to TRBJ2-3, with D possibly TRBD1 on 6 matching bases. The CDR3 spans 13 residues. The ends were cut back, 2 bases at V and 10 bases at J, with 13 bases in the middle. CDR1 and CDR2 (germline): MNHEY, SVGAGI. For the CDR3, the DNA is TGTGCCAGCAGTTACCAAACCAGGGGATCGCAGTATTTT. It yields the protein CASSYQTRGSQYF.

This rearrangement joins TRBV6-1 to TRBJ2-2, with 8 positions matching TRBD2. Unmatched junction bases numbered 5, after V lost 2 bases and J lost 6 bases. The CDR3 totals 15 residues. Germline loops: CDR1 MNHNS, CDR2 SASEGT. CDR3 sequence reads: CASSEMTSVSGELFF. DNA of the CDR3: TGTGCCAGCAGTGAAATGACTAGCGTATCCGGGGAGCTGTTTTTT.

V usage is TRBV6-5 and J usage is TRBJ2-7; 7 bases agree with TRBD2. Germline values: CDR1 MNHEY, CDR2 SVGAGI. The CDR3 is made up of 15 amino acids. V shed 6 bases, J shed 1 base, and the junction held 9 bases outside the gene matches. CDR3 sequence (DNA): TGTGCCAGCAGACCCCCCCAGGGAGGGTCCTACGAGCAGTACTTC. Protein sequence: CASRPPQGGSYEQYF.

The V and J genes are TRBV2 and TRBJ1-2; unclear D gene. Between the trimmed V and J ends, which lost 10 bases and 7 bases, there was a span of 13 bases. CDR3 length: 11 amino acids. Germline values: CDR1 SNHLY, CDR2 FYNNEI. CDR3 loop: CATTQQTGYTF. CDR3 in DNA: TGTGCCACCACCCAACAGACTGGCTACACCTTC.